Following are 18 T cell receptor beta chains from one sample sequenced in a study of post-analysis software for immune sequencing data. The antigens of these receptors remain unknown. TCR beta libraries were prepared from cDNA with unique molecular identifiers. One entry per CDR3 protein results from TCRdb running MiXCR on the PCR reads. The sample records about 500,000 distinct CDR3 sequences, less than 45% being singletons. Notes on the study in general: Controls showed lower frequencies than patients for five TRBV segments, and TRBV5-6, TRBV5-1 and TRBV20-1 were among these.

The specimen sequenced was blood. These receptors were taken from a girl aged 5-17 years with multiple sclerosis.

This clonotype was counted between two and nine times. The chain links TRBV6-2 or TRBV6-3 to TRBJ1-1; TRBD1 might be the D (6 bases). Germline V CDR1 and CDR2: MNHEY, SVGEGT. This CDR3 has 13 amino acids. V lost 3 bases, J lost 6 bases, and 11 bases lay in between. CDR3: CASSYSNRAEAFF. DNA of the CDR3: TGTGCCAGCAGTTATTCCAACAGGGCTGAAGCTTTCTTT.

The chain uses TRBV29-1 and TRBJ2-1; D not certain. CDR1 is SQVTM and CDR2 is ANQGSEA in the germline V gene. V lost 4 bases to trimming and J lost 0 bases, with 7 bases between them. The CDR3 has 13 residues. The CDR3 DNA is TGCAGCGTTGGCTTAAACTCCTACAATGAGCAGTTCTTC. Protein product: CSVGLNSYNEQFF.

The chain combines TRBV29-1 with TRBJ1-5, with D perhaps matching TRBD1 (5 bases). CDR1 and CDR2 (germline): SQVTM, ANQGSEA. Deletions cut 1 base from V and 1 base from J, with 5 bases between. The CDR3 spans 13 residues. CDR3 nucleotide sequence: TGCAGCGTTGAAGCAGGGAGCAATCAGCCCCAGCATTTT. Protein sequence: CSVEAGSNQPQHF. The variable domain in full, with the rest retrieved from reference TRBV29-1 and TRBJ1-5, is SAVISQKPSRDICQRGTSLTIQCQVDSQVTMMFWYRQQPGQSLTLIATANQGSEATYESGFVIDKFPISRPNLTFSTLTVSNMSPEDSSIYLCSVEAGSNQPQHFGDGTRLSIL.

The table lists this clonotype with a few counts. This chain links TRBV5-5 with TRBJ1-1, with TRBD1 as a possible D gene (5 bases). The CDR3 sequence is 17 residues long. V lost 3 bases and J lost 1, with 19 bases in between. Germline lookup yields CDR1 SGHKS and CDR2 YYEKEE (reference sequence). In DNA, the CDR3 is TGTGCCAGCAGCTCGGTACAGGCCCCAACTAGGAACACTGAAGCTTTCTTT. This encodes CASSSVQAPTRNTEAFF.

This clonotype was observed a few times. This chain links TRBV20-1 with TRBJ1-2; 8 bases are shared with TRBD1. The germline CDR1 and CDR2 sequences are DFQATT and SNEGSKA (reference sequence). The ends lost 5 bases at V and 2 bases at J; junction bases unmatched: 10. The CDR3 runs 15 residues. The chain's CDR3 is CSASTTGESNYGYTF. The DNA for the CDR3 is TGCAGTGCTTCTACGACAGGGGAGAGCAACTATGGCTACACCTTC.

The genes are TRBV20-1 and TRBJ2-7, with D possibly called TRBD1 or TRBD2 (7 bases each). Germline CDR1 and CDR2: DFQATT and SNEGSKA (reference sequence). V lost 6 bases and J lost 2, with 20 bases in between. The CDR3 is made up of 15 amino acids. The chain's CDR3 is CSAQGGGRATYEQYF. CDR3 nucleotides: TGCAGTGCGCAGGGAGGGGGCAGGGCGACCTACGAGCAGTACTTC.

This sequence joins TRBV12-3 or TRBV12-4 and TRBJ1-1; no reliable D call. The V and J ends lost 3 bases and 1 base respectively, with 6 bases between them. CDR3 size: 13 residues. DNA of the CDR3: TGTGCCAGCAGTTTGACCGAGAACACTGAAGCTTTCTTT. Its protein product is CASSLTENTEAFF.

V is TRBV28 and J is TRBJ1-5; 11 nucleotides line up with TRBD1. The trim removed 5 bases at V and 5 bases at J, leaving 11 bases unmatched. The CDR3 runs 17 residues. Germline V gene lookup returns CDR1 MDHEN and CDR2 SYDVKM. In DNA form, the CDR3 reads TGTGCCAGCAGTCCCTGGACAGGGGGCAGGGGAGATCAGCCCCAGCATTTT. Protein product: CASSPWTGGRGDQPQHF.

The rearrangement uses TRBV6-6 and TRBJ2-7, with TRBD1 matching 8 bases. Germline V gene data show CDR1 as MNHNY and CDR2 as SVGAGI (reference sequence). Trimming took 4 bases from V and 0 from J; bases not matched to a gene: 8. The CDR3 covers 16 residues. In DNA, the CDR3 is TGTGCCAGCAGTTCCGGGACAGGTTACTTCTCCTACGAGCAGTACTTC. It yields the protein CASSSGTGYFSYEQYF.

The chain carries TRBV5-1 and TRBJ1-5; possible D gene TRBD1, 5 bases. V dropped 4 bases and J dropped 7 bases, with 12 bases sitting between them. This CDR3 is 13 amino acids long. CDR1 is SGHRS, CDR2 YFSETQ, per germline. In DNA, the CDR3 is TGCGCCAGCAGCCCTGGGGGGACCCAGCCCCAGCATTTT. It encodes CASSPGGTQPQHF.

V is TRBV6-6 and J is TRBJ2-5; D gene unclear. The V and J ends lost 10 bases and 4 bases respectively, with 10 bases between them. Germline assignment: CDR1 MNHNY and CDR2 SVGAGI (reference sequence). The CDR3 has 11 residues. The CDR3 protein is CAIRKGETQYF. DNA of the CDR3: TGTGCCATACGAAAGGGAGAGACCCAGTACTTC.

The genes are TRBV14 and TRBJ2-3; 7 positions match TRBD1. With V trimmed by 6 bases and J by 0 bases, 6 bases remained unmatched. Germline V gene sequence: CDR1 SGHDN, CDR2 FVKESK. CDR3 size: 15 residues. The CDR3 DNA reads TGTGCCAGCAGACCTGGGACAGAGAGCACAGATACGCAGTATTTT. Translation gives CASRPGTESTDTQYF.

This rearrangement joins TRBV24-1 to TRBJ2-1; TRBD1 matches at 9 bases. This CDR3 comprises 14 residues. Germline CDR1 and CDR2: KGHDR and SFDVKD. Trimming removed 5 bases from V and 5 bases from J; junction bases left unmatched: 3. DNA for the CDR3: TGTGCCACCAGTGGGGGGGACAGGGACAATGAGCAGTTCTTC. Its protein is CATSGGDRDNEQFF.

This CDR3 reads CASSLKREIGAGELFF. The CDR3 region has the DNA TGTGCCAGCAGCTTGAAGCGGGAGATCGGCGCCGGGGAGCTGTTTTTT. The V call is TRBV7-9, the J call TRBJ2-2, with 8 bases lining up with TRBD2. The CDR3 has 16 residues. J lost 6 bases, V lost 3 bases, and 9 bases had no gene match. Per germline, CDR1 SEHNR and CDR2 FQNEAQ (reference sequence).

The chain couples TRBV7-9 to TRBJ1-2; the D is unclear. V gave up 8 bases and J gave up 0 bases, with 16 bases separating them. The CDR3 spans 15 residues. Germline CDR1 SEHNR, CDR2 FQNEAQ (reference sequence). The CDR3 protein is CASSSYPKANYGYTF. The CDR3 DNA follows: TGTGCCAGCTCGAGCTATCCAAAAGCTAACTATGGCTACACCTTC.

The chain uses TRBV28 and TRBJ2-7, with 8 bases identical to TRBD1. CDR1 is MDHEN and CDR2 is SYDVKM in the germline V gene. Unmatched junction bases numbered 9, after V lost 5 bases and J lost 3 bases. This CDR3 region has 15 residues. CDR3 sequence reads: CASSDRGSRYYEQYF. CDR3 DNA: TGTGCCAGCAGTGACAGGGGCTCTCGATACTACGAGCAGTACTTC.

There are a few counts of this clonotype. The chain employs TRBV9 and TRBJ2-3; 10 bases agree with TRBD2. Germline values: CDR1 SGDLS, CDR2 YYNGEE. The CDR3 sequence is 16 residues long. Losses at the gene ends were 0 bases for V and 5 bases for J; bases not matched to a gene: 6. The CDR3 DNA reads TGTGCCAGCAGCGTAGCGGCTAGCGGGAGTTTAGATACGCAGTATTTT. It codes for CASSVAASGSLDTQYF.

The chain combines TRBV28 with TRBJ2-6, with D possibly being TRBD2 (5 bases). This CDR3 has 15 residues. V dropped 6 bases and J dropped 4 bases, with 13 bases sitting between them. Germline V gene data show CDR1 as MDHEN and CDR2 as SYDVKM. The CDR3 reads CASSRTGSGANVLTF. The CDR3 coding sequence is TGTGCCAGCAGCCGGACGGGGTCAGGGGCCAACGTCCTGACTTTC.